The 9 T cell receptor beta chains reported below all come from one sample, sequenced in a study of blood T cell repertoires in COVID-19. The repertoire was sequenced with immunoSEQ multiplex PCR; TCRdb's copy has only in-frame clones and lacks some. The data show about 250,000 clones, roughly 80% seen once. Sequenced input: peripheral blood. The receptors stem from a person aged 65 to 85 with COVID-19, enrolled during active disease.

This sequence joins TRBV21-1 and TRBJ1-3. TRBV21-1 is termed a pseudogene. The CDR3 has 20 amino acids. In nucleotides, the CDR3 is TGTGCCAGCAGCAAAGGAGGGGGTCGGGGGGCGAGGTCCGCTGGAAACACCATATATTTT. It codes for CASSKGGGRGARSAGNTIYF.

The V gene is TRBV7-3, the J gene TRBJ2-7; perhaps TRBD1 as D (5 bases). Trimming left V 1 base short and J 2 bases short, with 12 bases between. Germline V gene data show CDR1 as SGHTA and CDR2 as FQGTGA. The CDR3 is 15 amino acids. The CDR3 coding sequence is TGTGCCAGCAGCTTAATGGGGCCGATACCCTACGAGCAGTACTTC. It is translated as CASSLMGPIPYEQYF.

The chain carries TRBV5-4 and TRBJ2-1, with 8 positions matching TRBD2. The ends lost 2 bases at V and 9 bases at J; junction bases unmatched: 10. The CDR3 sequence is 15 residues long. Germline V gene lookup returns CDR1 SGHNT and CDR2 YYREEE (reference sequence). CDR3 protein: CASSFPGTRLREQFF. The DNA for the CDR3 is TGTGCCAGCAGCTTCCCCGGGACTAGGTTGCGTGAGCAGTTCTTC.

V and J are TRBV7-2 and TRBJ2-7, with 8 bases identical to TRBD1. V shed 1 base and J 3 bases; nucleotides not matched to a gene: 8. From germline, CDR1 is SGHTA and CDR2 FQGNSA. The CDR3 totals 16 residues. DNA of the CDR3: TGTGCCAGCAGCTTAGTTACACAGGGGGAATTCTACGAGCAGTACTTC. This gives the protein CASSLVTQGEFYEQYF.

V usage is TRBV6-6 and J usage is TRBJ1-5; 10 bases agree with TRBD1. The CDR3 totals 13 residues. Germline V CDR1 and CDR2: MNHNY, SVGAGI (reference sequence). V was clipped by 8 bases and J by 4 bases; unmatched bases: 2. CDR3 nucleotide sequence: TGTGCCAGCGACAGGGGGCGAAATCAGCCCCAGCATTTT. This gives the protein CASDRGRNQPQHF.

This sequence joins TRBV5-5 and TRBJ1-1; TRBD1 might be the D (5 bases). CDR3 size: 16 residues. V lost 0 bases and J lost 5, with 17 bases in between. In germline, CDR1 is SGHKS, CDR2 YYEKEE (reference sequence). DNA for the CDR3: TGTGCCAGCAGCTTGGAGGCCGCGGTGGGGGGAACTGAAGCTTTCTTT. It encodes CASSLEAAVGGTEAFF.

V gene TRBV2 combines with J gene TRBJ2-6; D is undetermined. This CDR3 comprises 14 residues. The germline gives CDR1 SNHLY, CDR2 FYNNEI. The ends were cut back, 4 bases at V and 3 bases at J, with 7 bases in the middle. The CDR3 region is CASSVELGANVLTF. The CDR3 coding sequence is TGTGCCAGCAGTGTGGAGCTTGGGGCCAACGTCCTGACTTTC.

This chain connects TRBV7-2 to TRBJ1-5, with D perhaps matching TRBD1 (5 bases). Germline CDR1 is SGHTA and CDR2 is FQGNSA. The CDR3 loop spans 16 amino acids. The V end was cut by 5 bases, the J end by 6 bases, with 20 bases between. This CDR3 reads CASSPRQGTGGQPQHF. CDR3 nucleotide sequence: TGTGCCAGCAGCCCCCGGCAGGGTACGGGTGGTCAGCCCCAGCATTTT.

The rearrangement joins TRBV20-1 to TRBJ2-3, with 9 bases matching TRBD2. Germline trimming cut 3 bases from V and 6 bases from J; bases unmatched to any gene: 13. Germline assignment: CDR1 DFQATT and CDR2 SNEGSKA (reference sequence). CDR3 length: 16 residues. CDR3 loop: CSASPPLAGYPDTQYF. CDR3 DNA: TGCAGTGCTAGTCCGCCCCTAGCGGGATACCCGGATACGCAGTATTTT.